The clone carrying this T cell receptor (beta chain) was observed at least ten times. Its antigen is unidentified. The CDR3 loop spans 12 amino acids. CDR1 and CDR2 (germline): DFQATT, SNEGSKA (reference sequence). J lost 3 bases, V lost 5 bases, and 4 bases had no gene match. Relying on iRepertoire HTBI primers and Arm-PCR of CDR3 regions, the team built TCR beta libraries. TCRdb analysed the multiplex PCR reads with MiXCR anew, one entry per CDR3 protein. This table has under 300,000 distinct CDR3 sequences, 20% to 25% appearing once. This entry comes from a study of regulatory T cells in long-lasting Graves disease. Study-wide results and caveats: Accuracy might have suffered from few samples.

Noted time point: newly diagnosed GD, antithyroid drugs for less than 3 months. From PBMCs, RNA was extracted and then used to make the TCR library. V is TRBV20-1 and J is TRBJ2-7; 7 bases match TRBD2. This receptor was obtained from a female donor with Graves disease. The sample here was peripheral blood mononuclear cells (PBMCs), taken at new diagnosis, from a patient treated with antithyroid drugs. The CDR3 DNA is TGCAGTGCTCATGCGGGGGACTACGAGCAGTACTTC. This sequence encodes CSAHAGDYEQYF.